Presented here are 3 T cell receptor beta chains from one specimen sequenced in a study of blood T cell repertoires in COVID-19. TCRdb's table, derived via immunoSEQ multiplex PCR, lists solely in-frame clones and lacks some. The table includes around 100,000 clones, under 85% detected once. The specimen sequenced was peripheral blood. All receptors derive from a human donor in a cohort sampled during active COVID-19.

This clone was seen once. The chain recombines TRBV29-1 with TRBJ1-1; D remains unclear. Trimming took off 5 bases at V and 6 bases at J, with 16 bases between the two ends. CDR1 SQVTM and CDR2 ANQGSEA come from the germline V gene. This CDR3 comprises 13 residues. Written as DNA, the CDR3 is TGCAGCGTTCTAAGAGATGGTGCCGCTGAAGCTTTCTTT. Translated, it gives CSVLRDGAAEAFF.

This clone was counted a few times. J is TRBJ1-1 and V is TRBV5-5, with a tentative D call TRBD1 (5 bases). V lost 4 bases and J 2 bases, leaving 15 bases between the germline ends. Germline CDR1 SGHKS, CDR2 YYEKEE (reference sequence). This CDR3 has 15 amino acids. CDR3: CASSLIETANTEAFF. The CDR3 DNA reads as TGTGCCAGCAGCCTCATCGAGACAGCCAACACTGAAGCTTTCTTT.

J is TRBJ2-1 and V is TRBV19; 9 nucleotides align to TRBD2. From germline, CDR1 is LNHDA and CDR2 SQIVND (reference sequence). This CDR3 has 15 residues. V dropped 3 bases and J dropped 8; count of bases not matched to a gene: 8. The chain's CDR3 is CASSMRAGGPDEQFF. Written as DNA, the CDR3 is TGTGCCAGTAGTATGAGGGCGGGAGGGCCGGATGAGCAGTTCTTC. Full variable domain (outside the CDR3, taken from reference TRBV19 and TRBJ2-1): DGGITQSPKYLFRKEGQNVTLSCEQNLNHDAMYWYRQDPGQGLRLIYYSQIVNDFQKGDIAEGYSVSREKKESFPLTVTSAQKNPTAFYLCASSMRAGGPDEQFFGPGTRLTVL.